The subject of this entry is one TCR beta chain. What it binds is not known. Peripheral blood genomic DNA, not sorted cells or RNA, was the template. A mixed TRB-A/B primer pool amplified rearranged TRB by multiplex touch-down PCR. TCRdb re-called the multiplex PCR reads through MiXCR, storing one row per CDR3 protein. The sample carries 2,500 to 3,500 distinct CDR3 sequences, roughly 20% recorded once. The entry originates in a study of T cell repertoires in aging, cancer and after chemotherapy. Turning to the study itself: Donor ages fell into six groups from 30 or younger up to 70 or older.

Study-level results: Loss of evenness, beyond lost richness, contributed to age-related TCR diversity decline in cancer patients.

The material sequenced was blood. This TCR came from a human donor with a solid tumor.

DNA for the CDR3: TGTGCCAGCAGCTTAGCTACAGGGGCTGAGGAGTACTTC. It codes for CASSLATGAEEYF. The chain joins TRBV7-2 to TRBJ2-7; the match to TRBD1 covers 7 bases. The CDR3 extends over 13 amino acids. Germline CDR1 is SGHTA and CDR2 is FQGNSA. With V trimmed by 0 bases and J by 11 bases, 7 bases remained unmatched.